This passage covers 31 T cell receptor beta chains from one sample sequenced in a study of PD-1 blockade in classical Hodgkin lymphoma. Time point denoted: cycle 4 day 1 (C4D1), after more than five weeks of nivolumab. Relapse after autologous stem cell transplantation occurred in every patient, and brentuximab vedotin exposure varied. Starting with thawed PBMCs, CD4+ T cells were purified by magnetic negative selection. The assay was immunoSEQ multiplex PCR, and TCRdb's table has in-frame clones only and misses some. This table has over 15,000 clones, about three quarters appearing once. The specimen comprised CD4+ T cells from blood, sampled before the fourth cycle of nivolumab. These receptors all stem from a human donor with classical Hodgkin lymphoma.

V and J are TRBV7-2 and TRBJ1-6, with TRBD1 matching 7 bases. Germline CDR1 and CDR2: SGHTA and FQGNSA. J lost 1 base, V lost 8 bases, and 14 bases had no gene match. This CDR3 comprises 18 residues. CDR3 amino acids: CASRSFLPTGSYNSPLHF. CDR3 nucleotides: TGTGCCAGCCGATCCTTTCTCCCGACAGGGTCCTATAATTCACCCCTCCACTTT. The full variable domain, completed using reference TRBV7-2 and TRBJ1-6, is GAGVSQSPSNKVTEKGKDVELRCDPISGHTALYWYRQSLGQGLEFLIYFQGNSAPDKSGLPSDRFSAERTGGSVSTLTIQRTQQEDSAVYLCASRSFLPTGSYNSPLHFGNGTRLTVT.

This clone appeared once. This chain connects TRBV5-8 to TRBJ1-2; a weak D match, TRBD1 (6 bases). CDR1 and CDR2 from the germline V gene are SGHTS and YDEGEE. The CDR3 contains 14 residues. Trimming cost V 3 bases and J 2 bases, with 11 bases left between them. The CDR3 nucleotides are TGTGCCAGCAGCTCGGACAGCGTCAACTATGGCTACACCTTC. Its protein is CASSSDSVNYGYTF.

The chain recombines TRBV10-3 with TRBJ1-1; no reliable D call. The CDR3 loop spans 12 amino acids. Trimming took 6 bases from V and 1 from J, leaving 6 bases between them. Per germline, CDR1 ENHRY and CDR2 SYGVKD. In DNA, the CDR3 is TGTGCCATCAGATGGGAGAACACTGAAGCTTTCTTT. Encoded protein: CAIRWENTEAFF.

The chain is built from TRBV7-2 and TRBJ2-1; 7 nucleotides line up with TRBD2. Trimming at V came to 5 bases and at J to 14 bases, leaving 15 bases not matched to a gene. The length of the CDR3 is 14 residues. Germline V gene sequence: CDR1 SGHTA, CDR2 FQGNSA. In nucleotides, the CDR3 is TGTGCCAGCAGCCTTAGCTTTTCGGGGGAGGGGAAGTTCTTC. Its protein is CASSLSFSGEGKFF.

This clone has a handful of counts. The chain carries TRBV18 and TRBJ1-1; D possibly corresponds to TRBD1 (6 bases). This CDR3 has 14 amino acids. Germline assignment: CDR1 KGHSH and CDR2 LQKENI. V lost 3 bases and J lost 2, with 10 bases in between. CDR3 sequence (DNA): TGTGCCAGCTCACCTCGGGACACAAACACTGAAGCTTTCTTT. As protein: CASSPRDTNTEAFF.

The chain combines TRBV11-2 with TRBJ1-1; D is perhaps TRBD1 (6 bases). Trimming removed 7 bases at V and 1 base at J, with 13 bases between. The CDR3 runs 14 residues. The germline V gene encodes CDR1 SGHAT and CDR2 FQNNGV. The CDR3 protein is CASIEVGANTEAFF. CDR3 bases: TGTGCCAGCATCGAAGTGGGGGCGAACACTGAAGCTTTCTTT.

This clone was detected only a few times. This CDR3 is CASSVSEQGGEKLFF. The CDR3, as DNA: TGTGCCAGCAGTGTGTCAGAACAGGGCGGTGAAAAACTGTTTTTT. The chain couples TRBV2 to TRBJ1-4, with D possibly being TRBD1 (6 bases). Germline lookup yields CDR1 SNHLY and CDR2 FYNNEI. The V and J ends lost 4 bases and 7 bases respectively, with 16 bases between them. CDR3 length equals 15 residues.

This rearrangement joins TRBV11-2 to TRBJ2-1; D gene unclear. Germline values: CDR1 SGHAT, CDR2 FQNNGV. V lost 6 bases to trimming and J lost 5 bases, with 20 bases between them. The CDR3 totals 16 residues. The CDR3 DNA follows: TGTGCCAGCAGACGACCCGGACGGCAGCGTCACAATGAGCAGTTCTTC. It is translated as CASRRPGRQRHNEQFF.

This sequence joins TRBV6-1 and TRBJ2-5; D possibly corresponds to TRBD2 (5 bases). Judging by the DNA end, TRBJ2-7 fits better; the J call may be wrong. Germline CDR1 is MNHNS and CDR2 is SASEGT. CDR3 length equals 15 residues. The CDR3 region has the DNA TGTGCCAGCAGTGAAGAATGGCACGGGACCTACGAGCAGTACTTC. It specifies CASSEEWHGTYEQYF.

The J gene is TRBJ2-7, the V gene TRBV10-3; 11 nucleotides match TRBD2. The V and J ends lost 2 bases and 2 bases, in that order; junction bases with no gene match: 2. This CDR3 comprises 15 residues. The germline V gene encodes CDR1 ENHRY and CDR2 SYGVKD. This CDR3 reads CAISEGSGRAYEQYF. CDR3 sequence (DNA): TGTGCCATCAGTGAGGGTAGCGGGAGGGCCTACGAGCAGTACTTC.

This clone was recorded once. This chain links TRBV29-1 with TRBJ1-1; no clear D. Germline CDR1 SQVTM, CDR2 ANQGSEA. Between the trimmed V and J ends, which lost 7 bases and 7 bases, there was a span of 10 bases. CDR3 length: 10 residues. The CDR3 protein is CSATNNEAFF. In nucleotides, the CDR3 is TGCAGCGCAACTAATAATGAAGCTTTCTTT. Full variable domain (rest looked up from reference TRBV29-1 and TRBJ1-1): SAVISQKPSRDICQRGTSLTIQCQVDSQVTMMFWYRQQPGQSLTLIATANQGSEATYESGFVIDKFPISRPNLTFSTLTVSNMSPEDSSIYLCSATNNEAFFGQGTRLTVV.

The DNA for the CDR3 is TGTGCCAGCAGCCCGAGAAGGATGAACACTGAAGCTTTCTTT. It encodes CASSPRRMNTEAFF. The chain joins TRBV13 to TRBJ1-1; unclear D gene. The germline gives CDR1 PRHDT, CDR2 FYEKMQ (reference sequence). V was trimmed by 5 bases and J by 0 bases, leaving 10 bases between them. The CDR3 runs 14 residues.

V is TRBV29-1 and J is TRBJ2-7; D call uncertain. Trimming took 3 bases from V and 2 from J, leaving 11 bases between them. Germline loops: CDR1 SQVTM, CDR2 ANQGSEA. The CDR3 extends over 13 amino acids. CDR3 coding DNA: TGCAGCGTTGAGCCTGGGAACACCTACGAGCAGTACTTC. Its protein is CSVEPGNTYEQYF.

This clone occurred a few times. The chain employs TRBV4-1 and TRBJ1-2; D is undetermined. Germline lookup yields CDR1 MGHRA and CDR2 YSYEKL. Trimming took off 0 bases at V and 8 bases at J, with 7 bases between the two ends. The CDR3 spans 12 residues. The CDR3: CASSQDLKGYTF. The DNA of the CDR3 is TGCGCCAGCAGCCAAGATTTGAAGGGCTACACCTTC.

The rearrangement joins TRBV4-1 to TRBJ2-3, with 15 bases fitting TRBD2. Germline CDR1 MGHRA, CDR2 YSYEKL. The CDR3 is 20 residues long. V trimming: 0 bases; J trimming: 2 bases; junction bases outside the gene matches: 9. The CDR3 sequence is CASSQEKPGLAGGFTDTQYF. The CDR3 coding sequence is TGCGCCAGCAGCCAAGAGAAACCCGGACTAGCGGGGGGGTTCACAGATACGCAGTATTTT.

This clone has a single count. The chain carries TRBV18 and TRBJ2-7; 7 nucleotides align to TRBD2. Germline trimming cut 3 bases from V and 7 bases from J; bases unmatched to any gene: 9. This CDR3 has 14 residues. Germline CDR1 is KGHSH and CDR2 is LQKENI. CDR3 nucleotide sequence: TGTGCCAGCTCACCCGGGGGGAGGGTCCCGGAGCAGTACTTC. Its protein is CASSPGGRVPEQYF. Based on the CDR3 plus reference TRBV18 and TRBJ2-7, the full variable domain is NAGVMQNPRHLVRRRGQEARLRCSPMKGHSHVYWYRQLPEEGLKFMVYLQKENIIDESGMPKERFSAEFPKEGPSILRIQQVVRGDSAAYFCASSPGGRVPEQYFGPGTRLTVT.

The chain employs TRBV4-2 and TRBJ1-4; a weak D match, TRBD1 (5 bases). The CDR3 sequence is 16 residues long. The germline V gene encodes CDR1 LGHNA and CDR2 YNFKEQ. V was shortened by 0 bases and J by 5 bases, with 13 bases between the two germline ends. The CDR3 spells CASSQDITRGNEKLFF. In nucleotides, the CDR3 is TGTGCCAGCAGCCAAGATATTACCCGGGGGAATGAAAAACTGTTTTTT.

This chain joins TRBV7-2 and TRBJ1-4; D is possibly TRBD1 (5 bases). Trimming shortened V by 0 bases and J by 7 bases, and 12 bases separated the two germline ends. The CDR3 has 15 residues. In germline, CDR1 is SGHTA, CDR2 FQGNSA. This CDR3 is CASSLAAGRREKLFF. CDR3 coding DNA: TGTGCCAGCAGCTTAGCGGCAGGGCGTCGTGAAAAACTGTTTTTT. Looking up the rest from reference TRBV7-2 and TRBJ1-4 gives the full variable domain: GAGVSQSPSNKVTEKGKDVELRCDPISGHTALYWYRQSLGQGLEFLIYFQGNSAPDKSGLPSDRFSAERTGGSVSTLTIQRTQQEDSAVYLCASSLAAGRREKLFFGSGTQLSVL.

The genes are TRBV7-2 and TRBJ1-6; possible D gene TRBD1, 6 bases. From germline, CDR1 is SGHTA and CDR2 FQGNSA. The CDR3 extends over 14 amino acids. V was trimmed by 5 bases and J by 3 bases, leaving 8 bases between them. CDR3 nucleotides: TGTGCCAGCAGCGCAGGGGACTATAATTCACCCCTCCACTTT. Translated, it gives CASSAGDYNSPLHF.

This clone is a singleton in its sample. CDR3 loop: CASSLQTGRGEQYF. CDR3 nucleotide sequence: TGTGCCAGCAGCCTCCAGACAGGGCGAGGAGAGCAGTACTTC. The chain carries TRBV7-6 and TRBJ2-7, with 7 bases identical to TRBD1. The junction had 11 bases not matched to a gene; V was cut back by 5 bases and J by 7 bases. Germline CDR1 is SGHVS and CDR2 is FNYEAQ. This CDR3 spans 14 amino acids.

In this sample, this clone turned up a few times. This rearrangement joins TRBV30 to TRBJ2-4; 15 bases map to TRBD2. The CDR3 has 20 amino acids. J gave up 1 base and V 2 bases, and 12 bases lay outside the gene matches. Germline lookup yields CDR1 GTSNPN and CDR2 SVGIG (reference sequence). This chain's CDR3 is CAWSFSGLAGGLRAKNIQYF. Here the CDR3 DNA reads TGTGCCTGGAGTTTTTCCGGACTAGCGGGAGGGCTTAGGGCCAAAAACATTCAGTACTTC.

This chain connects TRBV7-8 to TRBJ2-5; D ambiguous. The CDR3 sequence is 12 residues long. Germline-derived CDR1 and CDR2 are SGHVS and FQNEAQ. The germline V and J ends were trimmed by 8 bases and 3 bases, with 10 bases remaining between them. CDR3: CASGIREETQYF. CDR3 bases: TGTGCCAGCGGCATTCGCGAAGAGACCCAGTACTTC.

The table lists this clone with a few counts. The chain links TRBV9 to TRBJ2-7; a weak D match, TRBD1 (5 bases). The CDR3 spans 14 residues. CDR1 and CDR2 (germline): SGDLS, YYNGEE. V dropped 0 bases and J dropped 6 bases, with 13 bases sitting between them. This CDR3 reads CASSVVAGKGEQYF. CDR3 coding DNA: TGTGCCAGCAGCGTAGTGGCAGGGAAGGGCGAGCAGTACTTC.

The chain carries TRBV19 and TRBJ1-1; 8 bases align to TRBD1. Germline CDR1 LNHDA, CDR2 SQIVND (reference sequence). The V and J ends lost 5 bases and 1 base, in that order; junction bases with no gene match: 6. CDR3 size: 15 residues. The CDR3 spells CASSQTGTGNTEAFF. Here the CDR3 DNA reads TGTGCCAGTAGTCAAACCGGGACAGGGAACACTGAAGCTTTCTTT.

The CDR3 DNA sequence: TGTGCCAGCAAAAAGTCCAGCACAGATACGCAGTATTTT. Translation gives CASKKSSTDTQYF. The chain uses TRBV28 and TRBJ2-3; D is uncertain. This CDR3 is 13 amino acids long. Deletions cut 7 bases from V and 0 bases from J, with 8 bases between. CDR1 and CDR2 from the germline V gene are MDHEN and SYDVKM.

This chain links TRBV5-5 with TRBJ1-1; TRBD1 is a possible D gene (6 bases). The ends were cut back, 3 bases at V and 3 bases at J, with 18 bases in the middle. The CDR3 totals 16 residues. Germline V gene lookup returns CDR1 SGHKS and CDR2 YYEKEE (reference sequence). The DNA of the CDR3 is TGTGCCAGCAGCTCCCTGGTGGCGGAGGGGGACACTGAAGCTTTCTTT. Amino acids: CASSSLVAEGDTEAFF.

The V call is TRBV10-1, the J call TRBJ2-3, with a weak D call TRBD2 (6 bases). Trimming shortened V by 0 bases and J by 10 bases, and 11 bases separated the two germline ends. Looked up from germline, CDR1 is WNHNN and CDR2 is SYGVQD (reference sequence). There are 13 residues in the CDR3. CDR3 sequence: CASSESPGSAQYF. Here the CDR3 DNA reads TGCGCCAGCAGTGAGTCTCCCGGGAGTGCGCAGTATTTT.

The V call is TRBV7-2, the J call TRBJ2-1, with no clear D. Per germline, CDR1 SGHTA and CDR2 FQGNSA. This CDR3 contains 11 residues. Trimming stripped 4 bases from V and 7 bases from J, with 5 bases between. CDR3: CASSSRNEQFF. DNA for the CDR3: TGTGCCAGCAGCTCCAGAAATGAGCAGTTCTTC.

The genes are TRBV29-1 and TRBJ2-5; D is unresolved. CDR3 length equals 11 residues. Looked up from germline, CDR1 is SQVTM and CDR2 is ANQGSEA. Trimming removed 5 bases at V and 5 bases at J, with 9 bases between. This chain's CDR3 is CSVLAAETQYF. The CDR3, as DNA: TGCAGCGTTTTGGCGGCGGAGACCCAGTACTTC. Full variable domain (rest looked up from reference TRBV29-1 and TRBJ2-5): SAVISQKPSRDICQRGTSLTIQCQVDSQVTMMFWYRQQPGQSLTLIATANQGSEATYESGFVIDKFPISRPNLTFSTLTVSNMSPEDSSIYLCSVLAAETQYFGPGTRLLVL.

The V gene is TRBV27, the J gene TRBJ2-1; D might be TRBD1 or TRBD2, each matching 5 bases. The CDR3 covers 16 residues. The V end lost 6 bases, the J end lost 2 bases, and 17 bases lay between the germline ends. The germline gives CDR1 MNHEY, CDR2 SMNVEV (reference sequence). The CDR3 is CASSRTTGTTYNEQFF. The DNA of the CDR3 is TGTGCCAGCAGCCGGACGACGGGGACCACCTACAATGAGCAGTTCTTC.

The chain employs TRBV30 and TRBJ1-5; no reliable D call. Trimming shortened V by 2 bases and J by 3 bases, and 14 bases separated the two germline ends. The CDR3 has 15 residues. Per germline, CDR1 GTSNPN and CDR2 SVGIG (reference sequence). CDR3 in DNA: TGTGCCTGGAGTCCCGGCTCTGGCCCCAATCAGCCCCAGCATTTT. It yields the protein CAWSPGSGPNQPQHF.